This TCR beta chain was observed in a study of T cell repertoires in cytomegalovirus infection (dated by TCRdb to between 2019 and 2020). About the study as a whole: Donor HLA type was relevant to the analysis, as public TCR beta signatures indicated carriage of CMV infection together with the matching HLA type.

The instrument given in TCRdb is Illumina HiSeq 1500. The raw public data were reprocessed by TCRdb itself: fastp quality trimming at Q25, MiXCR clonotype calling, in-frame beta chains only. Records with the same CDR3 protein are collapsed into one entry carrying the most frequent genes and DNA. The sample table contains nearly 650,000 distinct CDR3 sequences; only one count was recorded for roughly a quarter of them. The ten top clones hold under 8.5% of the sample. Paper-wide results and their limitations: In both this cohort and an independent cohort of several hundred donors, the cumulative frequency of public TCR beta family members distinguished carriers of CMV infection plus the relevant HLA type. The ex vivo response was dominated by HLA-C-restricted CMV-specific TCR beta clonotypes, which also provided the single most frequent clonotype in two of eight donors.

Reading the germline V gene (reference sequence) gives CDR1 MNHEY and CDR2 SMNVEV. The V end gives up 5 bases and the J end 8 bases, leaving 9 bases in the junction not matched to a gene. Measured from the cysteine to the phenylalanine, the CDR3 is 14 residues long. CDR3 DNA only is kept here, 42 bases in frame from base 1. At least ten counts were recorded for this clonotype. This clone's antigen is unknown. One base away there is no much larger clone; base qualities are not given. The clonotype was recovered from a human donor in good health (CMV status not recorded). Some clones in this sample may be carry-over from other donors' samples. In this chain, TRBV27 is recombined with TRBJ1-2; 9 central bases correspond to TRBD1. The sample was CD8+ T cells from PBMCs. The CDR3 region reads CASSGTGTTRGYTF. The DNA is as follows: TGTGCCAGCAGTGGGACAGGGACCACCCGCGGCTACACCTTC.